This TCR beta chain came from a study of control samples from healthy donors and cancer patients. V was cut by 10 bases and J by 3 bases, with 20 bases left in between. Per the germline V gene, CDR1 is KGHSH and CDR2 is LQKENI. CDR3 size: 15 residues. This clone came up once. Data came from immunoSEQ multiplex PCR; TCRdb stores just in-frame clones and leaves some out. The sample records 70,000 to 85,000 clones, approximately 80% being singletons. The sequence came from a man in his sixties with head and neck cancer. The rearrangement joins TRBV18 to TRBJ2-3; D is unclear. The sequencing input was PBMCs. CDR3 DNA sequence: TGTGCCAACTCCCCCATAAGAAGGTCGACAGATACGCAGTATTTT. Amino acid sequence: CANSPIRRSTDTQYF.